These 16 T cell receptor beta chains were sequenced from one sample in a study of blood T cell repertoires in COVID-19. The table came from immunoSEQ multiplex PCR; TCRdb's copy has only in-frame clones and leaves some out. The sample consists of approximately 190,000 clones, roughly four fifths of them appearing once. The sample was peripheral blood. These receptors all stem from a woman aged 40-49 years with acute or convalescent COVID-19.

A single count supports this clone. The gene calls are TRBV5-6 and TRBJ2-1; D is unclear. Trimming stripped 2 bases from V and 8 bases from J, with 14 bases between. This CDR3 region has 14 residues. CDR1 and CDR2 from the germline V gene are SGHDT and YYEEEE. The CDR3 DNA reads as TGTGCCAGCAGCTTTTCAATGGCCATCGATGAGCAGTTCTTC. Translation: CASSFSMAIDEQFF.

This clone has more than one count but fewer than ten. The chain carries TRBV28 and TRBJ1-5, with D unclear. Germline CDR1 and CDR2: MDHEN and SYDVKM. There are 13 residues in the CDR3. Trimming took 3 bases from V and 7 from J, leaving 10 bases between them. Written as DNA, the CDR3 is TGTGCCAGCAGTTTCGGGGATAGCCAGCCCCAGCATTTT. Amino acid sequence: CASSFGDSQPQHF.

This clone has a handful of counts. The chain uses TRBV16 and TRBJ2-1, with 10 bases matching TRBD1. This CDR3 region has 16 residues. V was pared by 4 bases and J by 5 bases, with 8 bases of the junction left unmatched. Germline V gene lookup returns CDR1 KGHSY and CDR2 FQNENV. This CDR3 reads CASSPSDGTGDNEQFF. In DNA, the CDR3 is TGTGCCAGCAGCCCCTCGGATGGGACAGGGGACAATGAGCAGTTCTTC.

V is TRBV5-1 and J is TRBJ2-7; maybe TRBD2 (7 bases). Germline V gives CDR1 SGHRS, CDR2 YFSETQ. CDR3 size: 14 residues. Trimming shortened V by 5 bases and J by 1 base, and 13 bases separated the two germline ends. CDR3 region: CASRGGTPSYEQYF. The CDR3 DNA sequence: TGCGCCAGCAGGGGAGGGACACCGTCCTACGAGCAGTACTTC.

CDR3 residues: CASSPLAGNTGELFF. Here the CDR3 DNA reads TGTGCCAGCAGCCCCCTAGCGGGCAACACCGGGGAGCTGTTTTTT. The rearrangement joins TRBV7-7 to TRBJ2-2, with 8 bases matching TRBD2. The CDR3 is 15 residues long. J was trimmed by 2 bases and V by 5 bases; bases with no gene match: 4. Germline loops: CDR1 SSHAT, CDR2 FNYEAQ (reference sequence).

J is TRBJ2-2 and V is TRBV24-1; D gene unclear. CDR1 and CDR2 from the germline V gene are KGHDR and SFDVKD. Trimming shortened V by 5 bases and J by 4 bases, and 13 bases separated the two germline ends. This CDR3 region has 15 residues. The CDR3 DNA reads as TGTGCCACCAGTGGCGCCCCAATACCCACCGGGGAGCTGTTTTTT. It encodes CATSGAPIPTGELFF.

The rearrangement links TRBV11-2 to TRBJ2-7, with D perhaps TRBD2 (7 bases). Trimming stripped 3 bases from V and 8 bases from J, with 26 bases between. CDR3 size: 17 residues. The germline gives CDR1 SGHAT, CDR2 FQNNGV. CDR3 DNA sequence: TGTGCCAGCAGCTTTCTCCAAGGGGGGAGGGAACCTACGAAGCAGTACTTC. As protein: CASSFLQGGREPTKQYF.

A single count supports this clone. This chain links TRBV28 with TRBJ1-5, with a weak D call TRBD1 (6 bases). Between the trimmed V and J ends, which lost 6 bases and 5 bases, there was a span of 8 bases. Germline lookup yields CDR1 MDHEN and CDR2 SYDVKM. This CDR3 region has 12 residues. CDR3 coding DNA: TGTGCCAGCAGACGGACAGATCAGCCCCAGCATTTT. Translated: CASRRTDQPQHF.

The chain employs TRBV28 and TRBJ1-2; 8 bases map to TRBD1. V was pared by 7 bases and J by 4 bases, with 11 bases of the junction left unmatched. The CDR3 has 15 residues. The germline V gene has CDR1 MDHEN and CDR2 SYDVKM. In DNA, the CDR3 is TGTGCCAGCACTTTGGAGGCAGGGGGCGGCTATGGCTACACCTTC. This translates into CASTLEAGGGYGYTF.

V is TRBV10-2 and J is TRBJ1-2, with 7 bases that match TRBD1. The ends lost 7 bases at V and 0 bases at J; junction bases unmatched: 11. CDR1 is WSHSY, CDR2 SAAADI, per germline. There are 16 residues in the CDR3. Here the CDR3 DNA reads TGCGCCAGCATTCCCAGCCTGACAGGGCCTAACTATGGCTACACCTTC. Translation gives CASIPSLTGPNYGYTF.

This chain joins TRBV7-2 and TRBJ1-1, with D possibly matching TRBD1 (6 bases). Germline assignment: CDR1 SGHTA and CDR2 FQGNSA. V lost 3 bases to trimming and J lost 0 bases, with 11 bases between them. This CDR3 is built from 15 residues. The CDR3 protein is CASSLRGSMNTEAFF. The CDR3 DNA sequence: TGTGCCAGCAGCTTGAGGGGGAGCATGAACACTGAAGCTTTCTTT.

The rearrangement links TRBV10-3 to TRBJ1-6, with a possible D match to TRBD1 (6 bases). The CDR3 is made up of 14 amino acids. V lost 6 bases, J lost 10 bases, and 16 bases lay in between. The germline CDR1 and CDR2 sequences are ENHRY and SYGVKD. CDR3 sequence (DNA): TGTGCCATCAGGGGGCAGGGGATAAACTCACCCCTCCACTTT. As protein: CAIRGQGINSPLHF.

The chain employs TRBV20-1 and TRBJ2-3; D uncertain. The CDR3 is made up of 10 amino acids. Germline CDR1 and CDR2: DFQATT and SNEGSKA (reference sequence). CDR3 DNA: TGCGGCTTGCGGACAGATACGCAGTATTTT. It encodes CGLRTDTQYF.

The chain couples TRBV5-1 to TRBJ1-1; D is perhaps TRBD1 (5 bases). Germline-derived CDR1 and CDR2 are SGHRS and YFSETQ. The CDR3 totals 18 residues. Trimming took 2 bases from V and 4 from J, leaving 24 bases between them. CDR3 DNA sequence: TGCGCCAGCAGCTTTTCCTACCAGGGCCCGACGAGCATCACTGAAGCTTTCTTT. Protein: CASSFSYQGPTSITEAFF.

The chain carries TRBV6-2 or TRBV6-3 and TRBJ2-7; D is perhaps TRBD1 (5 bases). Germline values: CDR1 MNHEY, CDR2 SVGEGT. CDR3 length: 14 residues. With 5 bases removed from V and 2 bases from J, the gap between germline ends came to 13 bases. CDR3 in DNA: TGTGCCAGCAGTCGACAGCGCGATACCTACGAGCAGTACTTC. Protein sequence: CASSRQRDTYEQYF.

This clone has just a few counts. J is TRBJ2-2 and V is TRBV18; D is possibly TRBD1 (6 bases). The germline gives CDR1 KGHSH, CDR2 LQKENI. The V end was cut by 1 base, the J end by 0 bases, with 6 bases between. The CDR3 consists of 15 residues. CDR3 sequence: CASSPQGANTGELFF. In DNA form, the CDR3 reads TGTGCCAGCTCACCACAGGGGGCGAACACCGGGGAGCTGTTTTTT.